This TCR beta chain originates from a study of CD8 T cells in Susac syndrome. Random hexamers primed reverse transcription of about 0.45 to 1 ug RNA. TCRdb analysed the immunoSEQ multiplex PCR reads with MiXCR anew, one entry per CDR3 protein. The sample yields tens of thousands of distinct CDR3 sequences, more than 90% seen once. The CDR3 loop spans 13 amino acids. V lost 5 bases, J lost 4 bases, and 12 bases lay in between. CDR1 SEHNR and CDR2 FQNEAQ come from the germline V gene (reference sequence). What was sequenced was CD8+ T cells from PBMCs. V and J are TRBV7-9 and TRBJ2-7, with D possibly matching TRBD1 (6 bases). This TCR was sampled from a human donor in good health. The chain's CDR3 is CASSNTGLYEQYF. CDR3 nucleotide sequence: TGTGCCAGCAGCAACACAGGGCTTTACGAGCAGTACTTC.